This note documents a single TCR beta chain sequence. This entry belongs to a study of blood T cell repertoires in COVID-19. Overall study context: The cDNA or gDNA used as material had been derived from T cells, B-cell-depleted T cells, or PBMCs.

Sequencing was performed with immunoSEQ multiplex PCR; in TCRdb, only in-frame clones are kept and a portion is missing. Among about 270,000 clones listed, around nine tenths were seen once. Between the trimmed V and J ends, which lost 5 bases and 6 bases, there was a span of 12 bases. The CDR3 runs 13 residues. Germline CDR1 SEHNR, CDR2 FQNEAQ (reference sequence). Sequencing was carried out using peripheral blood. The genes are TRBV7-9 and TRBJ2-3; no clear D gene. The sequence derives from a man aged 35 to 55 with active or convalescent COVID-19. The CDR3 nucleotides read TGTGCCAGCAGCCCCCCGTCCCGGGATACGCAGTATTTT. Its translation: CASSPPSRDTQYF.